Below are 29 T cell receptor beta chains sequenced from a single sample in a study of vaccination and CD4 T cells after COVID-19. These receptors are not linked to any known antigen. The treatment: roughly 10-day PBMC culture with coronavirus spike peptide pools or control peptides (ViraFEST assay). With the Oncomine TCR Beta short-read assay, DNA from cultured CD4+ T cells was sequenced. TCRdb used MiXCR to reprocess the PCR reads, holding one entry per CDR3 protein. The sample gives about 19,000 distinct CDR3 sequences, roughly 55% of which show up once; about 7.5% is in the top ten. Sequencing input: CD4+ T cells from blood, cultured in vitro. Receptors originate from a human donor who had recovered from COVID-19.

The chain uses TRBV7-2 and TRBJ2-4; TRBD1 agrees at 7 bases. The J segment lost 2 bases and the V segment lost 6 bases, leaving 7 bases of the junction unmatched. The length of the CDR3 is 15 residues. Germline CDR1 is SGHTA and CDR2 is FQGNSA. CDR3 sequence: CASSQDRVSKNIQYF. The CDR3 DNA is TGTGCCAGCAGTCAAGACAGGGTGTCCAAAAACATTCAGTACTTC.

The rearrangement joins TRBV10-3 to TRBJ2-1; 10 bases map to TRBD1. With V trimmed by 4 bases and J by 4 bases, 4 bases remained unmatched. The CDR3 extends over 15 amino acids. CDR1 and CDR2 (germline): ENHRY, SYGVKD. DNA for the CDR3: TGTGCCATCAGTGGACAGGGGGCGGGATACAATGAGCAGTTCTTC. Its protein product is CAISGQGAGYNEQFF.

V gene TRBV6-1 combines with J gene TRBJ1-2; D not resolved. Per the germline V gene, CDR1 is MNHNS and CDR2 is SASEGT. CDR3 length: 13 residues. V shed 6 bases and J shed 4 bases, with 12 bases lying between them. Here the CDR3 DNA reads TGTGCCAGCAGCACCGGGGTAGCCTATGGCTACACCTTC. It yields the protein CASSTGVAYGYTF.

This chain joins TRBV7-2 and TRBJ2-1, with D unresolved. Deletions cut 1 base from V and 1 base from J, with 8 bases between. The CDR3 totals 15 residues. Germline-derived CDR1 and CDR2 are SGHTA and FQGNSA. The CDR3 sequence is CASSLDPSSYNEQFF. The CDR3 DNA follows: TGTGCCAGCAGCTTAGATCCTAGTTCCTACAATGAGCAGTTCTTC.

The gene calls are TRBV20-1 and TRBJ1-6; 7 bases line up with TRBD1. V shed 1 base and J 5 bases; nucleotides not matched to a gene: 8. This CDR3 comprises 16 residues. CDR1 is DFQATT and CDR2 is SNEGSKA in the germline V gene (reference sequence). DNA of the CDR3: TGCAGTGCTAGAGGTCGCCGGGACAGAGATAATTCACCCCTCCACTTT. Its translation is CSARGRRDRDNSPLHF.

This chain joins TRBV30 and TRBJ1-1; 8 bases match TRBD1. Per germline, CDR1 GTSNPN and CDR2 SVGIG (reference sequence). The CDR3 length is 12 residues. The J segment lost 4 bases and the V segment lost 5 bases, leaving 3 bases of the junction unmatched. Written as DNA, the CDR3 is TGTGCCTGGGACAGGGGCGTCACTGAAGCTTTCTTT. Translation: CAWDRGVTEAFF.

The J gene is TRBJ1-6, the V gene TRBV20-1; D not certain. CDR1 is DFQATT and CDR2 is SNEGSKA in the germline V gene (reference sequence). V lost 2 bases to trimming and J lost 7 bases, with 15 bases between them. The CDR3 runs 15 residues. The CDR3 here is CSARLPGISNSPLHF. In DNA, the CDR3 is TGCAGTGCTAGATTGCCCGGGATTTCAAATTCACCCCTCCACTTT.

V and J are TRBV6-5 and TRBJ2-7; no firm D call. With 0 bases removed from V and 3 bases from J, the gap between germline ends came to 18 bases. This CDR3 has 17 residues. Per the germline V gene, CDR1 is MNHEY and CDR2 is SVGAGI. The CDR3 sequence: CASSYSSAIGSVYEQYF. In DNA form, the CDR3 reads TGTGCCAGCAGTTACTCGTCCGCGATCGGGTCAGTCTACGAGCAGTACTTC.

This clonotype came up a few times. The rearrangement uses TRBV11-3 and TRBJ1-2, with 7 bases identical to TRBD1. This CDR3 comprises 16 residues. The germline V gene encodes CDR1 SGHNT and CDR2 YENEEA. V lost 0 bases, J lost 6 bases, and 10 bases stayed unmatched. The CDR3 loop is CASSLDPGQPRHGYTF. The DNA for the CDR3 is TGTGCCAGCAGCTTAGATCCGGGACAGCCCCGCCATGGCTACACCTTC.

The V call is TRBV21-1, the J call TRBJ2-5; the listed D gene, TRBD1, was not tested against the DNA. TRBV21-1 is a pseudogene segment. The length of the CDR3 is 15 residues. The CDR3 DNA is TGTGCCAGCGGGACCAAGGATATTTCCCAAGAGACCCAGTACTTC. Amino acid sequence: CASGTKDISQETQYF.

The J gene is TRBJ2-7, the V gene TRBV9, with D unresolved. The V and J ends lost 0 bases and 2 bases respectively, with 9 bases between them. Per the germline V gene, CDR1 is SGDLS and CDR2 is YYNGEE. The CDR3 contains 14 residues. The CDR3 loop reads CASSVAASPYEQYF. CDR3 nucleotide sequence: TGTGCCAGCAGCGTAGCTGCGAGCCCCTACGAGCAGTACTTC.

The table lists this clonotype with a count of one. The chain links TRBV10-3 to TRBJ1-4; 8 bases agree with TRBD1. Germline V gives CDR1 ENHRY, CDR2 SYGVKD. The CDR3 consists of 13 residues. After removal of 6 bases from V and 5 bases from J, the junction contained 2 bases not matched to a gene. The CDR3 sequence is CAISRDRNEKLFF. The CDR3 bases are TGTGCCATCAGCCGGGACAGGAATGAAAAACTGTTTTTT.

The CDR3 DNA is TGTGCCAGCAGCATCAGGACAGTGAACACTGAAGCTTTCTTT. Translating gives CASSIRTVNTEAFF. The chain recombines TRBV7-2 with TRBJ1-1, with D possibly being TRBD1 (6 bases). The CDR3 length is 14 residues. V was pared by 5 bases and J by 0 bases, with 10 bases between. Germline CDR1 and CDR2: SGHTA and FQGNSA. Full variable domain (rest looked up from reference TRBV7-2 and TRBJ1-1): GAGVSQSPSNKVTEKGKDVELRCDPISGHTALYWYRQSLGQGLEFLIYFQGNSAPDKSGLPSDRFSAERTGGSVSTLTIQRTQQEDSAVYLCASSIRTVNTEAFFGQGTRLTVV.

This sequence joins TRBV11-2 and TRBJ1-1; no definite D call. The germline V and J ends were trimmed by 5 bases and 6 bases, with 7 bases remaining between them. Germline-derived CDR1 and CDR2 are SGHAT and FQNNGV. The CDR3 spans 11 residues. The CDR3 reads CASSLIAEAFF. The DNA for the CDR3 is TGTGCCAGCAGCCTCATTGCTGAAGCTTTCTTT.

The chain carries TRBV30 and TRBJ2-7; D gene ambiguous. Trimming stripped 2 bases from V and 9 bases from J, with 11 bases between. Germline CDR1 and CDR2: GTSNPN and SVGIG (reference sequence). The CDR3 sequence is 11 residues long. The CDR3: CAWSIVSPQYF. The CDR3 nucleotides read TGTGCCTGGAGTATAGTAAGCCCGCAGTACTTC. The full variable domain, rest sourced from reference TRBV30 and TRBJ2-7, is SQTIHQWPATLVQPVGSPLSLECTVEGTSNPNLYWYRQAAGRGLQLLFYSVGIGQISSEVPQNLSASRPQDRQFILSSKKLLLSDSGFYLCAWSIVSPQYFGPGTRLTVT.

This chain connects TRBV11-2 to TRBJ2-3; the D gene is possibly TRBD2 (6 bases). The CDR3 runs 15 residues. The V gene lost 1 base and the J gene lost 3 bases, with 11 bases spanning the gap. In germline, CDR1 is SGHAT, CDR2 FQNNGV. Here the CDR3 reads CASSLGLVSTDTQYF. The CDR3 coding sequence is TGTGCCAGCAGCTTAGGACTAGTTTCGACAGATACGCAGTATTTT. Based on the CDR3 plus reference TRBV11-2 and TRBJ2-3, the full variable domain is EAGVAQSPRYKIIEKRQSVAFWCNPISGHATLYWYQQILGQGPKLLIQFQNNGVVDDSQLPKDRFSAERLKGVDSTLKIQPAKLEDSAVYLCASSLGLVSTDTQYFGPGTRLTVL.

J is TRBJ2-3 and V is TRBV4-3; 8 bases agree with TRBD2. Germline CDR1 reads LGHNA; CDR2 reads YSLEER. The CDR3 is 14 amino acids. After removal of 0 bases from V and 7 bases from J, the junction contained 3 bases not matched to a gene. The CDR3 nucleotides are TGCGCCAGCAGCCAAGATAGCGGGACCAATACGCAGTATTTT. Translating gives CASSQDSGTNTQYF.

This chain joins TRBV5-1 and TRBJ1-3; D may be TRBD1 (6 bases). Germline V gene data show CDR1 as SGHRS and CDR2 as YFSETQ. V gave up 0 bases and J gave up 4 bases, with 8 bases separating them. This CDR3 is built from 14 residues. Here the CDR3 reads CASSLGGQGNTIYF. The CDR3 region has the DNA TGCGCCAGCAGCTTGGGGGGACAAGGAAACACCATATATTTT.

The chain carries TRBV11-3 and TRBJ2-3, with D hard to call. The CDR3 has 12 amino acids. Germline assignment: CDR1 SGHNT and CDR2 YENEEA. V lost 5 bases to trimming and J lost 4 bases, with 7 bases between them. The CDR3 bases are TGTGCCAGCAGCCCTGGGCCAGATACGCAGTATTTT. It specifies CASSPGPDTQYF.

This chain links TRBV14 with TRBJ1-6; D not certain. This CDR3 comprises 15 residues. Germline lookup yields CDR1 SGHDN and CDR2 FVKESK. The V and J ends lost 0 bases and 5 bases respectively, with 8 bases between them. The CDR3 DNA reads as TGTGCCAGCAGCCAAGACCTGAGCCATAATTCACCCCTCCACTTT. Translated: CASSQDLSHNSPLHF.

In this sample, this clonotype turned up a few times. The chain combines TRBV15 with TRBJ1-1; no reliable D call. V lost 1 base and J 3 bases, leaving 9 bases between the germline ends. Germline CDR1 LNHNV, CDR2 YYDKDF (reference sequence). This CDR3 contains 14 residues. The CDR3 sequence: CATSRAREDTEAFF. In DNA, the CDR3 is TGTGCCACCAGCAGAGCACGGGAGGACACTGAAGCTTTCTTT.

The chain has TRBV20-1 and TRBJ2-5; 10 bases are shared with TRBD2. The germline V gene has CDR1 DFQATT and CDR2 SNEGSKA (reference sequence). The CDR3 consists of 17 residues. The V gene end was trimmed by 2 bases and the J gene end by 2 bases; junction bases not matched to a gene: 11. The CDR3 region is CSARKGHSGGNQETQYF. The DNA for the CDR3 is TGCAGTGCTAGAAAGGGACATAGCGGGGGGAATCAAGAGACCCAGTACTTC.

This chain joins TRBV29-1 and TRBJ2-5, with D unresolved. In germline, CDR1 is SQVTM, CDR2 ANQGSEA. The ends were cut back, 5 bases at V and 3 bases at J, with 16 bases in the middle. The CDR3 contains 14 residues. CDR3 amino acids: CSVTPNGREETQYF. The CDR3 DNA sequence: TGCAGCGTTACCCCGAACGGCAGAGAAGAGACCCAGTACTTC.

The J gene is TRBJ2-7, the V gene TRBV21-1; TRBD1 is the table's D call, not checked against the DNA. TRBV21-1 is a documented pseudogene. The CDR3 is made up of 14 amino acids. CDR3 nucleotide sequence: TGTGCCAGCAGCACCCGACAGGGGGCCTACGAGCAGTACTTC. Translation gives CASSTRQGAYEQYF.

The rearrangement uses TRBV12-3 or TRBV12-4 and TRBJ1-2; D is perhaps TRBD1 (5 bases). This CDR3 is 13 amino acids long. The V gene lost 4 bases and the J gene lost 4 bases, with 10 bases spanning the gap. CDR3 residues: CASSSLGLYGYTF. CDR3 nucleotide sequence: TGTGCCAGCAGTTCCTTGGGGCTCTATGGCTACACCTTC.

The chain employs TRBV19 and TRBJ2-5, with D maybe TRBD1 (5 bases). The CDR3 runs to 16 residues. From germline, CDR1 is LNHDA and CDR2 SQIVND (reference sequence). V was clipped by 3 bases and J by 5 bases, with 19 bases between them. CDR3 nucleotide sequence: TGTGCCAGTAGTATCGGTTTCGACAGAACCTCTGAGACCCAGTACTTC. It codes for CASSIGFDRTSETQYF.

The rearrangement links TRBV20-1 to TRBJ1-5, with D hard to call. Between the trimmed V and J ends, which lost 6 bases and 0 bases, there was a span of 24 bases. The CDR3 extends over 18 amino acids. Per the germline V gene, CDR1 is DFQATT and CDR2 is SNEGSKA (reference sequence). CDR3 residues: CSAFSRPGTLGSNQPQHF. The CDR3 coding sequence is TGCAGTGCCTTTTCGCGTCCGGGTACATTGGGTAGCAATCAGCCCCAGCATTTT.

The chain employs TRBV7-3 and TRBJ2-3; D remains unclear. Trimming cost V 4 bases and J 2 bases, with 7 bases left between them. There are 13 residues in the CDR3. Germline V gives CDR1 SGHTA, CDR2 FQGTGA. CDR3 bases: TGTGCCAGCAGCTCCGACCCCACAGATACGCAGTATTTT. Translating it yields CASSSDPTDTQYF.

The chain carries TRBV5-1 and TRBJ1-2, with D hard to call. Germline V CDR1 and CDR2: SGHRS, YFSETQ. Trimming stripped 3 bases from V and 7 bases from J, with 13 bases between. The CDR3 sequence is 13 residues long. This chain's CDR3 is CASSSNGEFGYTF. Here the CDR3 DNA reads TGCGCCAGCAGCTCGAACGGGGAATTTGGCTACACCTTC.